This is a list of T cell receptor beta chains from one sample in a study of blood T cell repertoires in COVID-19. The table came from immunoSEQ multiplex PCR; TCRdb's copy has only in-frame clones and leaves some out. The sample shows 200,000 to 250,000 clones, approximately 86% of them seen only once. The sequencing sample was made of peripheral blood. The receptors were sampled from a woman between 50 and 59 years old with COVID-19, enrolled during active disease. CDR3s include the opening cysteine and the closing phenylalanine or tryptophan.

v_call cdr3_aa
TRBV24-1 CATSERDRPGYTF
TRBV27 CASSPGGLADTQYF
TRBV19 CASSGGGLNTEAFF
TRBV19 CASSPWDTTNTEAFF
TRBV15 CATSPGQGAREQYF
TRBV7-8 CASRRGPGTGNTEAFF
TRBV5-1 CASSLGSRGSDTQYF
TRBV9 CASSVVSNGEAFF
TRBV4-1 CASSQVSGMNTEAFF
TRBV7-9 CASSRERGGVPDTQYF
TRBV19 CASSPRAFGGGAGGELFF
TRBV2 CASSVPDRATEAFF
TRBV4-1 CASSQEGSIGGEAFF
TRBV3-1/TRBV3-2 CASSSDRGPTEAFF
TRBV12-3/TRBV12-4 CASSLRGNYGYTF
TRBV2 CASTTTGQNYGYTF
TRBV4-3 CASSLWDSSYEQYF
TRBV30 CAWSVLGGSNEQFF
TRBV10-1 CASSRNGPSGYEQYF
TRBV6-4 CASKTGREGNSPLHF
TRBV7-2 CASSPTRTSGGAGELFF
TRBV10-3 CAISGRESTDTQYF
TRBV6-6 CAIKDTRNQPQHF
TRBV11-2 CASSFEATRLVEQYF
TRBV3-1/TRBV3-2 CATGLDRRSSYEQYF
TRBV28 CASSLGLRGRSYEQYF
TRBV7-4 CASSPAGGMRTDTQYF
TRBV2 CASSETTGGFAAGGYTF
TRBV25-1 CASSEFRGSGAFF
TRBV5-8 CASSYRTGSNQPQHF
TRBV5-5 CASSSQMMGPDTQYF
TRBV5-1 CASSALTGNTEAFF
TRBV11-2 CASSNTRGSHGELFF
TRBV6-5 CASSTQRGAGGYTF
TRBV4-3 CASSRAGKAGELFF
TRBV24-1 CATSDPGTTEKLFF
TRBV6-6 CASSSGTGSIYEQYF
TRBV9 CASSVEDRSGNTIYF
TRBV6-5 CASRLGQGRNYGYTF
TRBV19 CASSTPGATEAFF
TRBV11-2 CASSFGQLSITGELFF
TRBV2 CASSEGLAGNNEQFF
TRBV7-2 CASSPKLRWQDGYTF
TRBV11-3 CASSLYAGVNTGELFF
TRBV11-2 CASSRGGSNTGELFF
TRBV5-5 CASSAGRTANYGYTF
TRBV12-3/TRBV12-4 CASGRGKETQYF
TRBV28 CASSFAGRLITEAFF
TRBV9 CASSVGDRTYEQYF
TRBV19 CASRTVGLLYGYTF
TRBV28 CASSLGRNYGYTF
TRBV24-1 CATSDGQSLAYNQPQHF